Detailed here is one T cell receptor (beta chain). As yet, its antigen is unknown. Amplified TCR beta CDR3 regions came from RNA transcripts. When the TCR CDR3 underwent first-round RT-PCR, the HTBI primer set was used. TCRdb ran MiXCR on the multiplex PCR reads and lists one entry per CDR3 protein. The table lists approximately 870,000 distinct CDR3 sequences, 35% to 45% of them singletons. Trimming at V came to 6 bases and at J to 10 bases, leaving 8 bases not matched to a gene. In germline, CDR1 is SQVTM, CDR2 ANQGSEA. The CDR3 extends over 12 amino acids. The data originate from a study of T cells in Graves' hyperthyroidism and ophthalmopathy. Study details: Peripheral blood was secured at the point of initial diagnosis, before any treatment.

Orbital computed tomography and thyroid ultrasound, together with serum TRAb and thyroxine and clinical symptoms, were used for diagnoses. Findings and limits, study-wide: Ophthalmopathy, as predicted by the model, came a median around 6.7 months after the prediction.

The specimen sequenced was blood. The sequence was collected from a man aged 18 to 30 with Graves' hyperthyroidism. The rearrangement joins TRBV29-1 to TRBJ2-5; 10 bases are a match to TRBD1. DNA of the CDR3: TGCAGCGTAGGGGGACAGGGGAGGGACCAGTACTTC. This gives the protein CSVGGQGRDQYF.